These T cell receptor beta chains were read from a single sample in a study of T cell repertoires in aging, cancer and after chemotherapy. TCRdb reprocessed the multiplex PCR reads via MiXCR and lists one record per CDR3 protein. The table has some 1,300 distinct CDR3 sequences, 26% seen once; the top ten hold 15%. Sequencing used blood. The receptors come from a human donor with a solid tumor. CDR3s include the opening cysteine and the closing phenylalanine or tryptophan. Fields, in order: V gene, J gene, clone size, D gene, CDR3 DNA, CDR3 protein. D genes are given only for firm matches. Only some rows state a clone size, as once, few, many or a class for expanded clones.

>TRBV4-3|TRBJ2-1|.|TRBD1
TGCGCCAGCAGCCAAGTGGGACAGGGGAGGTACAATGAGCAGTTCTTC
CASSQVGQGRYNEQFF
>TRBV5-6|TRBJ1-2|medium-sized|TRBD1
TGTGCCAGCAGAGGGACAGGGAATAACTATGGCTACACCTTC
CASRGTGNNYGYTF
>TRBV18|TRBJ1-2|few|.
TGTGCCAGCTCACCTCCGACAGAGAGTTATGGCTACACCTTC
CASSPPTESYGYTF
>TRBV6-1|TRBJ1-4|.|TRBD1
TGTGCCAGCAGATCGGACAGGGGACTCGCGGGGCTTAATGAAAAACTGTTTTTT
CASRSDRGLAGLNEKLFF
>TRBV20-1|TRBJ1-1|.|TRBD1
TGCAGTGCTAGAGATGGACTCCCGGGACAGTGGAACACTGAAGCTTTCTTT
CSARDGLPGQWNTEAFF
>TRBV7-2|TRBJ2-2|.|.
TGTGCCAGCAGCTTACAGGGGATCAAGAACACCGGGGAGCTGTTTTTT
CASSLQGIKNTGELFF
>TRBV6-1|TRBJ2-3|medium-sized|.
TGTGCCAGCAGTGTACTAGTCAGGGATACGCAGTATTTT
CASSVLVRDTQYF
>TRBV20-1|TRBJ2-7|medium-sized|TRBD2
TGCAGTGCTAGAGATCGGACTAGCGGGAGAAGGTACTTC
CSARDRTSGRRYF
>TRBV12-3/TRBV12-4|TRBJ1-5|medium-sized|.
TGTGCCAGCAGAAAACAGGGTTTGGGCAATCAGCCCCAGCATTTT
CASRKQGLGNQPQHF
>TRBV5-4|TRBJ1-4|few|.
TGTGCCAGCAGCTTGGCAGGGGTTGAAAAACTGTTTTTT
CASSLAGVEKLFF
>TRBV6-4|TRBJ2-3|large|TRBD2
TGTGCCAGCAGTCCTTCGACTAGCGGGGGGGCAGATACGCAGTATTTT
CASSPSTSGGADTQYF
>TRBV19|TRBJ1-5|.|TRBD1
TGTGCCAGTAGTATAGGAGGAGGACAGGGAAGTCAGCCCCAGCATTTT
CASSIGGGQGSQPQHF
>TRBV18|TRBJ2-7|.|.
TGTGCCAGCTCACCTCCCTCCTACGAGAAGTACTTC
CASSPPSYEKYF
>TRBV30|TRBJ2-5|large|.
TGTGCCTGGAGTCAGAGGGCTCGAGAGACCCAGTACTTC
CAWSQRARETQYF
>TRBV6-1|TRBJ1-5|large|.
TGTGCCAGCAGTGCGACGGGACTGAGCAATCAGCCCCAGCATTTT
CASSATGLSNQPQHF
>TRBV6-4|TRBJ2-1|medium-sized|TRBD2
TGTGCCAGCAGTGACTCACTAGCGGGACACAATGAGCAGTTCTTC
CASSDSLAGHNEQFF
>TRBV30|TRBJ1-1|.|TRBD1
TGTGCCTGGAGTAGCCGCTATACAGGGGGAACTAAAGCTTTCTTT
CAWSSRYTGGTKAFF
>TRBV5-6|TRBJ2-2|.|TRBD2
TGTGCCAGCAGCCAAACTGGGGTAGCGGGGAACACCGGGGAGCTGTTTTTT
CASSQTGVAGNTGELFF
>TRBV7-2|TRBJ1-2|few|TRBD1
TGTGCCAGCAGCTTAGTGAGTCAGGGGGCGTTTGGCTACACCTTC
CASSLVSQGAFGYTF
>TRBV29-1|TRBJ2-5|few|.
TGCAGCGTTGGGAAGAGCTCTGGGGCCAACCAAGAGACCCAGTACTTC
CSVGKSSGANQETQYF
>TRBV27|TRBJ2-5|.|TRBD2
TGTGCCAGCAGTCTCCAGACTAGCGGGAGAGCTCTAGGGACCCAGTACTTC
CASSLQTSGRALGTQYF
>TRBV6-4|TRBJ2-1|large|.
TGTGCCAGCAGTGGCGGCTCCTACAATGAGCAGTTCTTC
CASSGGSYNEQFF
>TRBV6-5|TRBJ1-5|medium-sized|.
TGTGCCAGCAGTTCCCGATTTGACGGAGGAAGCAATCAGCCCCAGCATTTT
CASSSRFDGGSNQPQHF
>TRBV12-3/TRBV12-4|TRBJ2-1|medium-sized|TRBD1
TGTGCCAGCACCCTCGGGACAGGGGAAGCTTACTCCTACAATGAGCAGTTCTTC
CASTLGTGEAYSYNEQFF
>TRBV6-1|TRBJ2-3|.|TRBD2
TGTGCCAGCAGCTCCCACGAACTAGCGGGAGTTTGCACAGATACGCAGTATTTT
CASSSHELAGVCTDTQYF
>TRBV6-1|TRBJ2-7|large|.
TGTGCCAGCAGTGAGGTCAGGAGCTCCTACGAGCAGTACTTC
CASSEVRSSYEQYF
>TRBV27|TRBJ2-1|medium-sized|TRBD1
TGTGCCAGCAGCCCGAAACGGGACAGGTACCACAATGAGCAGTTCTTC
CASSPKRDRYHNEQFF
>TRBV6-6|TRBJ2-3|large|TRBD2
TGTGCCAGCAGGCGGGGGGGCCGTTCCACAGATACGCAGTATTTT
CASRRGGRSTDTQYF
>TRBV6-1|TRBJ1-2|medium-sized|.
TGTGCCAGCAGGGCTGCGGGGGGGAACTATGGCTACACCTTC
CASRAAGGNYGYTF
>TRBV20-1|TRBJ2-2|few|TRBD2
TGCAGTGCTAGTATCAGCGGGAGTAGGACCGGGGAGCTGTTTTTT
CSASISGSRTGELFF
>TRBV7-6|TRBJ2-7|.|.
TGTGCCAGCAGCTTAGAACTGGTCGGGACGTTCCCCCACGAGCAGTACTTC
CASSLELVGTFPHEQYF
>TRBV5-5|TRBJ2-1|few|.
TGTGCCAGCAGCGGGGGAGGGGGGCCCGGGTTCTTC
CASSGGGGPGFF
>TRBV6-6|TRBJ2-7|large|.
TGTGCCAGCAAAGGTCTGCAAACCTACGAGCAGTACTTC
CASKGLQTYEQYF
>TRBV6-5|TRBJ2-7|large|TRBD1
TGTGCCAGCAGGGCCGGGACAGGGGGCTACGAGCAGTACTTC
CASRAGTGGYEQYF
>TRBV19|TRBJ2-7|medium-sized|.
TGTGCCAGTAGTATTGGGGCAGGTTGGGAGCAGTACTTC
CASSIGAGWEQYF
>TRBV20-1|TRBJ2-7|few|.
TGCAGTGCTAGATCTCACCGACCCACCTACGAGCAGTACTTC
CSARSHRPTYEQYF
>TRBV6-4|TRBJ2-3|.|TRBD2
TGTGCCAGCAGTGACTCTAGCGGGGGGGCAGATACGCAGTATTTT
CASSDSSGGADTQYF
>TRBV18|TRBJ1-3|.|TRBD1
TGTGCCAGCTCACAAGGGACAGGGAATTCCGGAAACACCATATATTTT
CASSQGTGNSGNTIYF
>TRBV11-2|TRBJ2-1|few|.
TGTGCCAGCAGCTTAGAGCCGCGAACGTACAATGAGCAGTTCTTC
CASSLEPRTYNEQFF
>TRBV30|TRBJ1-1|large|.
TGTGCCTGGAGTGTTTCGGGTGTTTACACTGAAGCTTTCTTT
CAWSVSGVYTEAFF
>TRBV29-1|TRBJ1-4|large|.
TGCAGCGTTGAGGGGTCGGCAACTAATGAAAAACTGTTTTTT
CSVEGSATNEKLFF
>TRBV6-2/TRBV6-3|TRBJ2-7|large|TRBD1
TGTGCCAGCAGTTACGACCCGGGACAGGGAATCTACGAGCAGTACTTC
CASSYDPGQGIYEQYF
>TRBV6-5|TRBJ2-3|large|TRBD1
TGTGCCAGCGGGCCGGCGGCAGGGGGTCGAGATACGCAGTATTTT
CASGPAAGGRDTQYF
>TRBV5-4|TRBJ2-5|large|.
TGTGCCAGCAGCTTGGAGCGGGCCCAAGAGACCCAGTACTTC
CASSLERAQETQYF
>TRBV27|TRBJ1-5|few|.
TGTGCCAGCGCGTGGGGCAGAAATCAGCCCCAGCATTTT
CASAWGRNQPQHF
>TRBV20-1|TRBJ2-1|.|TRBD2
TGCAGTGCTAGAGATCGGACTAGCGGAGCTTACAATGAGCAGTTCTTC
CSARDRTSGAYNEQFF
>TRBV5-4|TRBJ1-4|few|.
TGTGCCAGCAGTGAGACAGGACTTAATGAAAAACTGTTTTTT
CASSETGLNEKLFF
>TRBV27|TRBJ2-3|medium-sized|.
TGTGCCAGCAGCCACAGAGCAGATACGCAGTATTTT
CASSHRADTQYF
>TRBV6-6|TRBJ1-3|large|.
TGTGCCAGCAGTTATGATGGAAACACCATATATTTT
CASSYDGNTIYF
>TRBV18|TRBJ1-1|.|TRBD1
TGTGCCAGCTCACCACCGTCGGGACAGGGTGTGAGAACTGAAGCTTTCTTT
CASSPPSGQGVRTEAFF
>TRBV11-3|TRBJ2-7|.|TRBD1
TGTGCCAGCAGCTTGGGACAGGGCCTCTCCTACGAGCAGTACTTC
CASSLGQGLSYEQYF
>TRBV5-6|TRBJ2-5|.|.
TGTGCCAGCAGCTTGCCCTGGAAGGAACAAGAGACCCAGTACTTC
CASSLPWKEQETQYF
>TRBV6-4|TRBJ2-1|.|.
TGTGCCAGCAGCCCCACAGGTATTGAGCAGTTCTTC
CASSPTGIEQFF
>TRBV18|TRBJ2-3|few|TRBD1
TGTGCCAGCTCACCAGTCCCCGGGACAGGGGCGTCAGATACGCAGTATTTT
CASSPVPGTGASDTQYF